These T cell receptor beta chains were read from a single sample in a study of T cells in severe cutaneous drug reactions. TCRdb re-called the multiplex PCR reads, yielding one record per CDR3 amino acid sequence without DNA. The ten most abundant clones cover around 26% of a sample with more than 6,500 distinct CDR3 sequences. The sequencing sample was made of cells from a skin blister. The receptors stem from a human donor with a severe cutaneous adverse drug reaction. Both conserved end residues are part of each CDR3. Fields, in order: J gene, V gene, clone size, CDR3 protein. The size entry is marked missing in some rows and otherwise reads once, few, many or a size class.

TRBJ1-1 TRBV5-1 NA CASSWGQMNTEAFF
TRBJ2-7 TRBV12-3/TRBV12-4 NA CASSQGTSGVQYF
TRBJ2-1 TRBV6-1 medium-sized CASSQLYNEQFF
TRBJ2-7 TRBV20-1 NA CSASDRGASQYF
TRBJ1-5 TRBV19 NA CASSIDLTQPQHF
TRBJ2-6 TRBV13 NA CASSLWRSGANVLTF
TRBJ1-1 TRBV18 NA CASSPEQENTEAFF
TRBJ1-5 TRBV7-9 NA CASSPHTDLGGQPQHF
TRBJ1-1 TRBV29-1 medium-sized CSVDFRGGTEAFF
TRBJ1-1 TRBV6-4 NA CASSPQNTEAFF
TRBJ2-7 TRBV27 large CASSLGRDSSYEQYF
TRBJ1-1 TRBV27 NA CASSVYRGPMNTEAFF
TRBJ2-7 TRBV7-6 NA CASSPAGAEQYF
TRBJ2-7 TRBV20-1 NA CSARVLGQGGLEQYF
TRBJ2-1 TRBV2 NA CASKSYGIAGENEQFF
TRBJ1-1 TRBV20-1 NA CSAGDFSEAFF
TRBJ2-7 TRBV2 large CASSVFAEDYEQYF
TRBJ2-3 TRBV14 NA CASSQSGNGTDTQYF
TRBJ2-4 TRBV20-1 NA CSARGTSGLAKNIQYF
TRBJ2-3 TRBV7-2 NA CASSLVSSTDTQYF
TRBJ2-3 TRBV9 medium-sized CASSPSGVSDTQYF
TRBJ2-7 TRBV7-2 NA CASSPSVGGGEEQYF
TRBJ2-3 TRBV5-6 NA CASSVRLAGFTDTQYF
TRBJ2-5 TRBV4-1 NA CASSPGTSGGETQYF
TRBJ2-7 TRBV3-1 NA CASRRAGQDEQYF
TRBJ2-2 TRBV5-6 NA CASILAGGSTGELFF
TRBJ2-7 TRBV20-1 NA CSASDRGFYEQYF
TRBJ2-1 TRBV13 medium-sized CASSSQPGSVNEQFF
TRBJ2-7 TRBV3-1 NA CASSQGSLAGGYYEQYF
TRBJ2-1 TRBV20-1 NA CSARDQLGLPSYNEQFF
TRBJ2-3 TRBV29-1 NA CAHTGTIRTDTQYF
TRBJ1-1 TRBV7-8 NA CASSYRTGPMNTEAFF
TRBJ2-2 TRBV28 NA CASSLIVAGELFF
TRBJ2-1 TRBV9 medium-sized CASSILAGEVNEQFF
TRBJ2-7 TRBV6-6 NA CASRTSGLSLEQYF
TRBJ2-7 TRBV29-1 NA CSVAQGTYEQYF
TRBJ2-7 TRBV19 NA CASRGDPPLASGSYHCYEQYF
TRBJ2-2 TRBV28 NA CASSGLAGAWELFF
TRBJ1-2 TRBV3-1 NA CASSSTGTNYGYTF
TRBJ2-3 TRBV11-2 NA CASSLIGESSTDTQYF
TRBJ2-5 TRBV20-1 NA CSAITGQVRETQYF
TRBJ1-1 TRBV28 NA CASSFRGAAYTEAFF
TRBJ2-7 TRBV10-3 NA CAIKAGLAKNHSYEQYF
TRBJ2-1 TRBV27 NA CASLGFDRPHEQFF
TRBJ2-1 TRBV27 NA CASKGILGNEQFF
TRBJ1-1 TRBV28 NA CASSFAVVGDTEAFF
TRBJ2-1 TRBV4-3 NA CASSQGPYKQFF
TRBJ1-2 TRBV28 NA CASSLPGGSAPYGYTF
TRBJ2-7 TRBV6-1 NA CASSPMGQGAYEQYF
TRBJ2-2 TRBV12-3/TRBV12-4 NA CASSPTGMNTGELFF
TRBJ1-4 TRBV10-3 NA CAISDPGQLNEKLFF
TRBJ1-1 TRBV28 NA CASSSLLTGYGTEAFF
TRBJ2-1 TRBV10-2 NA CASGVITYNEQFF
TRBJ1-2 TRBV29-1 medium-sized CSVGRGLGGYTF
TRBJ2-3 TRBV27 medium-sized CASGGGHTDTQYF
TRBJ1-2 TRBV27 NA CASRPLTGINGYTF